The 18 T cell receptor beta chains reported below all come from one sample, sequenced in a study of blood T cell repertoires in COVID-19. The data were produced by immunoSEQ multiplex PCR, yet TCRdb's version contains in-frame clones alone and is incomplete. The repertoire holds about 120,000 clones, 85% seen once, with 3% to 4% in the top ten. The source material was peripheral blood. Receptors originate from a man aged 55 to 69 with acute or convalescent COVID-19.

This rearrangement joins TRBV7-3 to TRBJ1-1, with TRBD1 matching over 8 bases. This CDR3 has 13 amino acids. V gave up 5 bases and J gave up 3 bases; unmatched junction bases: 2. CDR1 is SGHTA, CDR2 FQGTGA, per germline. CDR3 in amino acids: CASSPQGDTEAFF. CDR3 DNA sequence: TGTGCCAGCAGCCCACAGGGGGACACTGAAGCTTTCTTT.

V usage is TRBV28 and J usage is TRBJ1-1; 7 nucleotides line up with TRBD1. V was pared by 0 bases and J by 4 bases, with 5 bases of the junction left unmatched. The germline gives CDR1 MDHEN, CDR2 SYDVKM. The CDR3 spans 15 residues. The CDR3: CASSLWEGAGTEAFF. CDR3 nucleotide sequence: TGTGCCAGCAGTTTATGGGAGGGGGCAGGCACTGAAGCTTTCTTT.

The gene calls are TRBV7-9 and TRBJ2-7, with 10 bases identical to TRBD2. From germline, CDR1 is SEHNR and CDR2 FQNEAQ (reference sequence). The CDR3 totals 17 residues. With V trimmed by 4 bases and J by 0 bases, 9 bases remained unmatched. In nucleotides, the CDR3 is TGTGCCAGCAGCTCAACCGGTCTAGCGGGAGACTCCTACGAGCAGTACTTC. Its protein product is CASSSTGLAGDSYEQYF.

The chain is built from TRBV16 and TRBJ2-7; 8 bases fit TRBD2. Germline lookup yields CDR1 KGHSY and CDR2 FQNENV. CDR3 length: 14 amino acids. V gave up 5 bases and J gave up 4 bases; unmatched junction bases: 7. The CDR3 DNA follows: TGTGCCAGCAGCAAAGGACTAGCACGGTACGAGCAGTACTTC. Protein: CASSKGLARYEQYF.

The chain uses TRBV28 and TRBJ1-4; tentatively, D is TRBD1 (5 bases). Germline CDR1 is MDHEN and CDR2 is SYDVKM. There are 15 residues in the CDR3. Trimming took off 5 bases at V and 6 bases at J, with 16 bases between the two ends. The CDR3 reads CASSIGGAVDEKLFF. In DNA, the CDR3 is TGTGCCAGCAGTATTGGAGGGGCCGTAGATGAAAAACTGTTTTTT.

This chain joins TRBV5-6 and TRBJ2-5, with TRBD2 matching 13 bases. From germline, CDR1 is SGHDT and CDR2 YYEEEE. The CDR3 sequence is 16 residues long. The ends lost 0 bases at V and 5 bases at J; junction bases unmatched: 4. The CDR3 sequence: CASSLGELAGGETQYF. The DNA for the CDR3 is TGTGCCAGCAGCTTGGGGGAACTAGCGGGAGGGGAGACCCAGTACTTC.

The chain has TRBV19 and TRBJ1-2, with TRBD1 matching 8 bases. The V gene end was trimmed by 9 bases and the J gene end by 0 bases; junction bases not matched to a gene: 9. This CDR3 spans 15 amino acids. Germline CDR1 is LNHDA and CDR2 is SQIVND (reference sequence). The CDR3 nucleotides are TGTGCCAGCGAAGACAGGGGCGAAGCTAACTATGGCTACACCTTC. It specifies CASEDRGEANYGYTF. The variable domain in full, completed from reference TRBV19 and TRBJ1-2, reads DGGITQSPKYLFRKEGQNVTLSCEQNLNHDAMYWYRQDPGQGLRLIYYSQIVNDFQKGDIAEGYSVSREKKESFPLTVTSAQKNPTAFYLCASEDRGEANYGYTFGSGTRLTVV.

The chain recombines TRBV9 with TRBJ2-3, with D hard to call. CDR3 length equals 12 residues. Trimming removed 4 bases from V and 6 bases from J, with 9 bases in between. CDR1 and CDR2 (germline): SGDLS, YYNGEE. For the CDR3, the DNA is TGTGCCAGCAGCCCCGAGTTCGATACGCAGTATTTT. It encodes CASSPEFDTQYF.

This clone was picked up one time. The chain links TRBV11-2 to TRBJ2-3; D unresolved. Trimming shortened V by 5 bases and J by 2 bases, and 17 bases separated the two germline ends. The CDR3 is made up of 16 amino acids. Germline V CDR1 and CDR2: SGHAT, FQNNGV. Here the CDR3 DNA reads TGTGCCAGCAGCGACCGACTGCCGACTCTCACAGATACGCAGTATTTT. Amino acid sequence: CASSDRLPTLTDTQYF.

CDR3 nucleotide sequence: TGTGCCAGCAGCCAGGACTACAATGAGCAGTTCTTC. Translated, it gives CASSQDYNEQFF. V gene TRBV7-9 combines with J gene TRBJ2-1; D uncertain. The CDR3 has 12 residues. The V gene's germline CDR1 is SEHNR and CDR2 FQNEAQ (reference sequence). The V gene lost 5 bases and the J gene lost 3 bases, with 5 bases spanning the gap.

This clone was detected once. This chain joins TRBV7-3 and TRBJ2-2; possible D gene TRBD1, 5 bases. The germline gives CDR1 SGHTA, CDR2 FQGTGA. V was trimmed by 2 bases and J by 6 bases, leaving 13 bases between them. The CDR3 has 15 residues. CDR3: CASSLSGSSSGELFF. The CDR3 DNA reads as TGTGCCAGCAGCTTATCAGGGTCTTCTTCCGGGGAGCTGTTTTTT. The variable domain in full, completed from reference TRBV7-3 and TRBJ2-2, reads GAGVSQTPSNKVTEKGKYVELRCDPISGHTALYWYRQSLGQGPEFLIYFQGTGAADDSGLPNDRFFAVRPEGSVSTLKIQRTERGDSAVYLCASSLSGSSSGELFFGEGSRLTVL.

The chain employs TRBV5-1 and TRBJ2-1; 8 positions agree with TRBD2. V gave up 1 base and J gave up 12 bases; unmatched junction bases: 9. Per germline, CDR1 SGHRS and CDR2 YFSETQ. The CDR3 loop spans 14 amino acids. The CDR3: CASSLRGAGVAQFF. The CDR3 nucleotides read TGCGCCAGCAGCTTGAGAGGAGCGGGAGTGGCGCAGTTCTTC.

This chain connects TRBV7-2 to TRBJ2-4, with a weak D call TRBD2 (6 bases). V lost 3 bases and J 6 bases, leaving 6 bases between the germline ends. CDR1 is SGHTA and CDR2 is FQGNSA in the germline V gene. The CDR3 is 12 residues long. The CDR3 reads CASSLGGNIQYF. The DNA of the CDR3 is TGTGCCAGCAGCTTGGGGGGAAACATTCAGTACTTC. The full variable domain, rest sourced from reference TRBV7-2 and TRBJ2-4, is GAGVSQSPSNKVTEKGKDVELRCDPISGHTALYWYRQSLGQGLEFLIYFQGNSAPDKSGLPSDRFSAERTGGSVSTLTIQRTQQEDSAVYLCASSLGGNIQYFGAGTRLSVL.

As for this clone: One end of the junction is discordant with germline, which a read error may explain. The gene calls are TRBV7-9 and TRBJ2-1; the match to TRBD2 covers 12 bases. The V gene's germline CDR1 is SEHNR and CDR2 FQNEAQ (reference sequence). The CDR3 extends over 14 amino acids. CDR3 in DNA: TGTGCCAGCAGCCTAGCGGGAGGGCTAGATGAGCAGTTCTTC. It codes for CASSLAGGLDEQFF.

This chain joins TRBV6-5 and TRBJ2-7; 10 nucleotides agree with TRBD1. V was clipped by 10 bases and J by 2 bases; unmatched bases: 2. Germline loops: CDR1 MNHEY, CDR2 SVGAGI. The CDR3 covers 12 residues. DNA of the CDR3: TGTGCCACGACAGGGGGCCCCTACGAGCAGTACTTC. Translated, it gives CATTGGPYEQYF.

The DNA for the CDR3 is TGTGCCACCGGCCGAGGGAATGAGCAGTTCTTC. It translates to CATGRGNEQFF. The chain joins TRBV24-1 to TRBJ2-1, with a weak D call TRBD2 (5 bases). The CDR3 is 11 amino acids. The germline V and J ends were trimmed by 9 bases and 7 bases, with 9 bases remaining between them. Germline CDR1 is KGHDR and CDR2 is SFDVKD.

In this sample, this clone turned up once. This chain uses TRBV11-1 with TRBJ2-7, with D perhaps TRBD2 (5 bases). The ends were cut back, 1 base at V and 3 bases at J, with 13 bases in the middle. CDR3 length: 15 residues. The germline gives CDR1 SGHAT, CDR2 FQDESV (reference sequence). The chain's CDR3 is CASSLVNGVIYEQYF. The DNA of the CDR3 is TGTGCCAGCAGCTTAGTGAACGGGGTAATCTACGAGCAGTACTTC.

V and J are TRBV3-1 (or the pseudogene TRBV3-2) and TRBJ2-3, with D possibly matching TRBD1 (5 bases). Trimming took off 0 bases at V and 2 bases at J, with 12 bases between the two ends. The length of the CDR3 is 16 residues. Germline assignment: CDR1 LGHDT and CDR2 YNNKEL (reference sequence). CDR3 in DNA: TGTGCCAGCAGCCAAGAAGGGGCAAAGTTCACAGATACGCAGTATTTT. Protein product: CASSQEGAKFTDTQYF.